One T cell receptor beta chain is described in this entry. Its antigen is currently unknown. The data originate from a study of T cells in Graves' hyperthyroidism and ophthalmopathy. Study information: Any treatment followed the collection of peripheral blood at initial diagnosis.

Diagnostic decisions used clinical symptoms, serum thyroxine and TRAb, thyroid ultrasound and orbital computed tomography. Authors of the study amplified TCR beta CDR3 regions from RNA transcripts. The TCR CDR3 first-round RT-PCR relied on the HTBI primer set. TCRdb reprocessed the multiplex PCR reads with MiXCR, giving one entry per CDR3 protein. The sample yields about 590,000 distinct CDR3 sequences, about a sixth seen once. General observations from the study: In blood, most of the thyroid clonotypes expanded above 0.001 were also present. Ophthalmopathy onset followed model prediction by a median approximately seven months.

This TCR came from a woman aged 25-40 years with Graves' hyperthyroidism. The specimen sequenced was blood.

The CDR3 nucleotides are TGTGCCAGCCGGGGGTTCGGCGCCTATAATTCACCCCTCCACTTT. This codes for CASRGFGAYNSPLHF. The chain is built from TRBV7-9 and TRBJ1-6; a weak D match, TRBD1 (5 bases). CDR1 is SEHNR, CDR2 FQNEAQ, per germline (reference sequence). This CDR3 is 15 amino acids long. V lost 8 bases and J 2 bases, leaving 13 bases between the germline ends.